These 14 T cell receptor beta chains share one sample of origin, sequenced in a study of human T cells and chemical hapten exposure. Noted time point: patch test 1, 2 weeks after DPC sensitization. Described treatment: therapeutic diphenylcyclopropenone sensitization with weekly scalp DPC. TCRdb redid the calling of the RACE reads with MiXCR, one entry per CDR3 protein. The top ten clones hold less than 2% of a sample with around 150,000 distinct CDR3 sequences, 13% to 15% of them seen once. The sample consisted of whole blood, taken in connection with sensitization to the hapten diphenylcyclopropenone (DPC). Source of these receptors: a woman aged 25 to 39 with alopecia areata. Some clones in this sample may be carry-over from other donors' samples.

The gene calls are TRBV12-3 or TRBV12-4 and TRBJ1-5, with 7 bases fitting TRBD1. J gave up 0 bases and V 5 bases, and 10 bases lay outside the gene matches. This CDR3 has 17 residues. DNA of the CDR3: TGTGCCAGCAGTGCCCGACAGGGACCCTATAGCAATCAGCCCCAGCATTTT. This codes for CASSARQGPYSNQPQHF.

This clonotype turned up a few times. The chain's CDR3 is CASSLVVAGGTDTQYF. CDR3 DNA: TGTGCCAGCAGTTTGGTGGTAGCGGGGGGTACAGATACGCAGTATTTT. The V and J genes are TRBV28 and TRBJ2-3; TRBD2 aligns across 10 bases. V shed 3 bases and J 3 bases; nucleotides not matched to a gene: 6. This CDR3 has 16 residues. Germline CDR1 and CDR2: MDHEN and SYDVKM.

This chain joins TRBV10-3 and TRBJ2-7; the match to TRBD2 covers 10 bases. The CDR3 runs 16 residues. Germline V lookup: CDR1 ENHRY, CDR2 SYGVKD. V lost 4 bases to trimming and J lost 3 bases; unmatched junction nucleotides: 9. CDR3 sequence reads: CAISGSSGSLIYEQYF. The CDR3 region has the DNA TGTGCCATCAGTGGGTCTAGCGGGAGTTTAATCTACGAGCAGTACTTC.

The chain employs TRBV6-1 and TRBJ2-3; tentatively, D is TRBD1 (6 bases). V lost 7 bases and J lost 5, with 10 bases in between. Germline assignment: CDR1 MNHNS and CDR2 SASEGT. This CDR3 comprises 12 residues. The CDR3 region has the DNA TGTGCCAGCACAAGAGGGGGAGATACGCAGTATTTT. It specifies CASTRGGDTQYF.

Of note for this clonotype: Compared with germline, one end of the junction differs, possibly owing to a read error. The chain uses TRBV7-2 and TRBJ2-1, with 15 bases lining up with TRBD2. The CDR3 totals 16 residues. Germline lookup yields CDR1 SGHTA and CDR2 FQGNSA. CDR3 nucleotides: TGTGCCAGCAGCCCGGGACTAGCGGGAGGTAACAAAGAGCAGTTCTTC. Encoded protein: CASSPGLAGGNKEQFF.

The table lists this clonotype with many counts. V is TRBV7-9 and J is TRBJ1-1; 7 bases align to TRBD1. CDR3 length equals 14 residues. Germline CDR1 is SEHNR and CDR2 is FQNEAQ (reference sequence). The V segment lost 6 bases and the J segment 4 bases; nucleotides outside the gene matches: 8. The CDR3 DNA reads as TGTGCCAGCAGAGGTACAGGGGACGGCACTGAAGCTTTCTTT. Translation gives CASRGTGDGTEAFF.

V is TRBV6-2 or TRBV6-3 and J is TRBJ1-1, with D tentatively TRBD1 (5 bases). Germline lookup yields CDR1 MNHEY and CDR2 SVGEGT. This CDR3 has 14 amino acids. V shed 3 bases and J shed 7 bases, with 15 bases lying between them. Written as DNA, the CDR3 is TGTGCCAGCAGTTATCGGGGCATGGGCAATGAAGCTTTCTTT. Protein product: CASSYRGMGNEAFF.

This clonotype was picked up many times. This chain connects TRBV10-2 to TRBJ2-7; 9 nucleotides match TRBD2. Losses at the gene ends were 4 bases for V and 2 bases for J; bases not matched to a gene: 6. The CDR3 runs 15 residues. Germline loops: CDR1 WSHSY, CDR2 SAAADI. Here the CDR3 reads CASSAPSGTPYEQYF. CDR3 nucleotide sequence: TGCGCCAGCAGTGCGCCTAGCGGGACCCCCTACGAGCAGTACTTC.

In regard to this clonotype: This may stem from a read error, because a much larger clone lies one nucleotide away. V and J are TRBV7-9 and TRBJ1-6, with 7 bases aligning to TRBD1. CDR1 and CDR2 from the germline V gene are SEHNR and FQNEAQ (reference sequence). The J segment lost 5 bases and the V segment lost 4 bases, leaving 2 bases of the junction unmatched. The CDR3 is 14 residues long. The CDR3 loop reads CASSSGQNNSPLHF. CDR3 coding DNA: TGTGCCAGCAGCTCGGGACAGAATAATTCACCCCTCCACTTT.

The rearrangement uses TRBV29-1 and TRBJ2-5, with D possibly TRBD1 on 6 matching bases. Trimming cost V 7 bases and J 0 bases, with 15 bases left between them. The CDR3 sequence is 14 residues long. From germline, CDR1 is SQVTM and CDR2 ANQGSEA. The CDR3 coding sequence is TGCAGCGCCTCGACAGGAATGTACCAAGAGACCCAGTACTTC. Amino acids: CSASTGMYQETQYF.

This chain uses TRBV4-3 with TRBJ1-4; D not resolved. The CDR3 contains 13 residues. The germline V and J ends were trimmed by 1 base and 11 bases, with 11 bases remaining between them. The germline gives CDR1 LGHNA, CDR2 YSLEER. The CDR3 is CASSQVPVGKLFF. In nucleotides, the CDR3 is TGCGCCAGCAGCCAAGTTCCGGTTGGGAAACTGTTTTTT.

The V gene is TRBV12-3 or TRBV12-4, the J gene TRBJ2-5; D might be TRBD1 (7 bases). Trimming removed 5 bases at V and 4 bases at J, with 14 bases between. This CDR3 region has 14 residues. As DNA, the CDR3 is TGTGCCAGCAGTGCAGGGGGGAGTTTAGAGACCCAGTACTTC. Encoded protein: CASSAGGSLETQYF.

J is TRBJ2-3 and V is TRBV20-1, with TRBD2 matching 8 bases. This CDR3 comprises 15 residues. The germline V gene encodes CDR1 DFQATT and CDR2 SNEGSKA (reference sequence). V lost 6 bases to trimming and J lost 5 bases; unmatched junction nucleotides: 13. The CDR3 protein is CSATGTRSRLDTQYF. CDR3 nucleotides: TGCAGTGCAACCGGGACTAGGAGCCGGTTAGATACGCAGTATTTT.

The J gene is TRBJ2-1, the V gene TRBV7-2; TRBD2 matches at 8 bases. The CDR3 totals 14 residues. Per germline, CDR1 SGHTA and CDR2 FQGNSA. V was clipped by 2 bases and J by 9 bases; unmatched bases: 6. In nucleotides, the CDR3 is TGTGCCAGCAGCTTAAGGACTAGCCCCGGTGAGCAGTTCTTC. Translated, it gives CASSLRTSPGEQFF.